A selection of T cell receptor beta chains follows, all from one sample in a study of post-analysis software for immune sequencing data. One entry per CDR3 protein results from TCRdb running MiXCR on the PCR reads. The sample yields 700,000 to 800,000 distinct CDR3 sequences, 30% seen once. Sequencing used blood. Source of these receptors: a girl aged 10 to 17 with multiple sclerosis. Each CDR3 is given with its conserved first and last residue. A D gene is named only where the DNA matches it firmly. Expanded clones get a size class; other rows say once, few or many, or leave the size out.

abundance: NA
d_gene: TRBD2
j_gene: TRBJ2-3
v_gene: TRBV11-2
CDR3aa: CASSPSTSGGAVTDTQYF
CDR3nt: TGTGCCAGCAGCCCATCGACTAGCGGGGGGGCCGTCACAGATACGCAGTATTTT

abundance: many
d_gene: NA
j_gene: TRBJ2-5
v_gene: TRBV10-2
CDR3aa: CASSEQGPETQYF
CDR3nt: TGCGCCAGCAGCGAACAGGGCCCAGAGACCCAGTACTTC

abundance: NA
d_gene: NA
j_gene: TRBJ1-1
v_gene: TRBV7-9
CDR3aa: CTSSGPGAEAFF
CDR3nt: TGTACCAGCAGCGGTCCCGGTGCTGAAGCTTTCTTT

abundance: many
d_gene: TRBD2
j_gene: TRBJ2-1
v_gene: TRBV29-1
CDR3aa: CSVERSGVNNEQFF
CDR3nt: TGCAGCGTCGAGCGTAGCGGGGTAAACAATGAGCAGTTCTTC

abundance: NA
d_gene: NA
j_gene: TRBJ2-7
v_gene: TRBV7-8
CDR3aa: CASSLRGFAYEQYF
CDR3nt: TGTGCCAGCAGCTTAAGAGGTTTCGCCTACGAGCAGTACTTC

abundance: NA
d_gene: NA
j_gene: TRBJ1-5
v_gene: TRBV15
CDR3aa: CATSSRPGKWNQPQHF
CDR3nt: TGTGCCACCAGCAGCCGACCCGGGAAGTGGAATCAGCCCCAGCATTTT

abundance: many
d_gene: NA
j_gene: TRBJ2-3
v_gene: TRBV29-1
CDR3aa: CSVSTGDTQYF
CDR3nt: TGCAGCGTCTCGACTGGGGATACGCAGTATTTT

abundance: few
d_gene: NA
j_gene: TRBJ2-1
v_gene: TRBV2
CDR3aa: CASSVINEQFF
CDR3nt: TGTGCCAGCAGTGTCATAAATGAGCAGTTCTTC

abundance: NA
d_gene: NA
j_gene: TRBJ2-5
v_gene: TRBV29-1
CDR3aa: CSVHVEAGVETQYF
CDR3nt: TGCAGCGTTCATGTGGAGGCGGGCGTGGAGACCCAGTACTTC

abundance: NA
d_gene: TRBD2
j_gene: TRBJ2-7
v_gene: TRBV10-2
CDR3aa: CASSEPSSGGYEQYF
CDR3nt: TGCGCCAGCAGTGAGCCGTCTAGCGGGGGCTACGAGCAGTACTTC

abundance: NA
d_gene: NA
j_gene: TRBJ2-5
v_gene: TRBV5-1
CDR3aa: CASSLDRVGVQETRYF
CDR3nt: TGCGCCAGCAGCTTGGACAGGGTTGGGGTCCAAGAGACCCGGTACTTC

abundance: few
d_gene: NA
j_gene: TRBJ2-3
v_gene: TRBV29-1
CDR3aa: CSAGGYADTQYF
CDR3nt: TGCAGCGCAGGTGGTTACGCAGATACGCAGTATTTT

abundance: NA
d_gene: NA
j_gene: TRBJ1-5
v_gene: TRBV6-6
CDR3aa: CASSYEGGKNQPQHF
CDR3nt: TGTGCCAGCAGTTACGAGGGGGGGAAGAATCAGCCCCAGCATTTT

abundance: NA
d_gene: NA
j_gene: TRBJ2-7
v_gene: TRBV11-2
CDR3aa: CASSLAAVSYEQYF
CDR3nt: TGTGCCAGCAGCTTAGCGGCTGTCTCCTACGAGCAGTACTTC

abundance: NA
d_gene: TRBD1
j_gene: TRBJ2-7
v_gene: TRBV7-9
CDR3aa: CASSRGQGARYEQYF
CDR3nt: TGTGCCAGCAGCCGAGGGCAGGGGGCGAGGTACGAGCAGTACTTC

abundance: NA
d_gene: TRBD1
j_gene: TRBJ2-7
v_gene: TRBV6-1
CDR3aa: CASSEAGTGGAHEQYF
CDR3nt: TGTGCCAGCAGTGAAGCCGGGACAGGGGGCGCGCACGAGCAGTACTTC

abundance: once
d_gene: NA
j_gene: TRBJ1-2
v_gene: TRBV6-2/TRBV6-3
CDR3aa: CASSYGGQGRGYGYTF
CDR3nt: TGTGCCAGCAGTTACGGCGGCCAGGGACGCGGCTATGGCTACACCTTC

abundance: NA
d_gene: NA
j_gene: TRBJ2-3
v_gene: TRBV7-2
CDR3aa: CASNLDGDTQYF
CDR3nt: TGTGCCAGCAACCTCGACGGAGATACGCAGTATTTT

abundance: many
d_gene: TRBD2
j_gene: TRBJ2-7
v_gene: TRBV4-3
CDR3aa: CASSRGLAPYEQYF
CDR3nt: TGCGCCAGCAGCCGGGGACTAGCTCCCTACGAGCAGTACTTC

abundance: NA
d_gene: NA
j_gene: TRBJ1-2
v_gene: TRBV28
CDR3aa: CASSNSDRFYGYTF
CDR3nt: TGTGCCAGCAGCAACTCAGACAGATTCTATGGCTACACCTTC

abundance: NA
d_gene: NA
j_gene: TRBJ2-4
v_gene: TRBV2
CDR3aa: CASSGVAETDKNIQYF
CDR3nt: TGTGCCAGCAGTGGCGTGGCAGAGACCGACAAAAACATTCAGTACTTC

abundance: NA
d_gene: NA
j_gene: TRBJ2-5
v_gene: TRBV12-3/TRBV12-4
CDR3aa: CAGSPLTGRETQYF
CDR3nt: TGTGCCGGCAGTCCCCTGACAGGGAGGGAGACCCAGTACTTC

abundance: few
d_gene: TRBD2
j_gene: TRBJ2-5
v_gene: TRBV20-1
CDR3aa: CSARGGPGTQYF
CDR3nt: TGCAGTGCTAGGGGAGGGCCGGGGACCCAGTACTTC

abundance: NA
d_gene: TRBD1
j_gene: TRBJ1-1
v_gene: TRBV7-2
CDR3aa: CAGSSGQGAGTEAFF
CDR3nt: TGTGCCGGCAGCTCCGGACAGGGAGCCGGCACTGAAGCTTTCTTT

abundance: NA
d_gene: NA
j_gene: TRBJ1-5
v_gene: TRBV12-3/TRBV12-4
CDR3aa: CASRATGKKQPQHF
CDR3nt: TGTGCCAGCAGGGCTACAGGGAAGAAACAGCCCCAGCATTTT

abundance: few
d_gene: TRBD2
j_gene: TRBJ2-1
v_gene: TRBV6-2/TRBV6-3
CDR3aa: CASMTAGGPTEQFF
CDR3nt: TGTGCCAGCATGACGGCGGGAGGGCCGACTGAGCAGTTCTTC

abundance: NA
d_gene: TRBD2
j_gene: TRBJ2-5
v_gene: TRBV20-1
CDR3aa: CSARGPAGGPGETQYF
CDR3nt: TGCAGTGCTAGAGGTCCAGCGGGAGGGCCGGGGGAGACCCAGTACTTC

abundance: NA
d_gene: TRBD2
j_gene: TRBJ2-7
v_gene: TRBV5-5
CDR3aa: CASSRPYAGGLNNEQYF
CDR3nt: TGTGCCAGCAGCCGGCCTTACGCGGGAGGGTTGAACAATGAGCAGTACTTC

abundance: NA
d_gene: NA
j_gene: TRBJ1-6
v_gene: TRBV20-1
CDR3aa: CSARDYASSYNSPLHF
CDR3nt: TGCAGTGCTAGAGATTATGCGAGCTCCTATAATTCACCCCTCCACTTT